The 20 T cell receptor beta chains below all came from one sample that was sequenced in a study of blood T cell repertoires in COVID-19. TCRdb's copy holds only in-frame clones and misses some; the assay was immunoSEQ multiplex PCR. Here the sample spans 250,000 to 350,000 clones, roughly 86% being singletons. Source material: peripheral blood. The receptors come from a woman aged 45 to 65 who had recovered from COVID-19.

The V and J genes are TRBV12-5 and TRBJ2-1, with a possible D match to TRBD1 (6 bases). This CDR3 contains 14 residues. CDR1 and CDR2 (germline): LGHNT, FRNRAP. V lost 6 bases and J lost 6, with 15 bases in between. CDR3 in amino acids: CASGHGQSPNEQFF. CDR3 coding DNA: TGTGCTAGTGGCCACGGACAGTCCCCCAATGAGCAGTTCTTC.

The table lists this clone with a count of one. The rearrangement links TRBV19 to TRBJ2-2; the match to TRBD2 covers 12 bases. This CDR3 has 14 amino acids. Germline V CDR1 and CDR2: LNHDA, SQIVND (reference sequence). The V and J ends lost 6 bases and 5 bases, in that order; junction bases with no gene match: 1. The CDR3 is CASRTSGRTGELFF. DNA for the CDR3: TGTGCCAGTAGGACTAGCGGGAGAACCGGGGAGCTGTTTTTT.

A remark on this clone: Distinct nucleotide sequences in the sample also encode this CDR3. The CDR3 nucleotides read TGTGCCAGCAGCGCAGGGACGGCGGGGACCGGGGAGCTGTTTTTT. This codes for CASSAGTAGTGELFF. J is TRBJ2-2 and V is TRBV9; D might be TRBD2 (6 bases). Germline V lookup: CDR1 SGDLS, CDR2 YYNGEE. This CDR3 comprises 15 residues. Trimming took off 3 bases at V and 5 bases at J, with 14 bases between the two ends.

V and J are TRBV7-9 and TRBJ1-1; perhaps TRBD1 as D (6 bases). The germline V gene has CDR1 SEHNR and CDR2 FQNEAQ (reference sequence). The V end lost 1 base, the J end lost 0 bases, and 9 bases lay between the germline ends. This CDR3 contains 15 residues. The CDR3 sequence is CASSLGGQMNTEAFF. Here the CDR3 DNA reads TGTGCCAGCAGCTTAGGTGGACAGATGAACACTGAAGCTTTCTTT.

This clone was detected once. The chain is built from TRBV27 and TRBJ2-2; 8 positions agree with TRBD1. CDR1 is MNHEY and CDR2 is SMNVEV in the germline V gene (reference sequence). Losses at the gene ends were 6 bases for V and 9 bases for J; bases not matched to a gene: 9. The CDR3 contains 14 residues. The CDR3 DNA is TGTGCCAGCAGCCAACACAGGGGGTCAAGGGAGCTGTTTTTT. This sequence encodes CASSQHRGSRELFF.

This sequence joins TRBV7-8 and TRBJ1-5, with D tentatively TRBD1 (5 bases). Trimming stripped 2 bases from V and 0 bases from J, with 8 bases between. Germline V lookup: CDR1 SGHVS, CDR2 FQNEAQ. This CDR3 region has 15 residues. The CDR3 coding sequence is TGTGCCAGCAGCTTAACAGGAGATAGCAATCAGCCCCAGCATTTT. Residues: CASSLTGDSNQPQHF.

This chain joins TRBV3-1 (or the pseudogene TRBV3-2) and TRBJ1-6, with 7 bases that match TRBD1. Trimming took 4 bases from V and 9 from J; bases not matched to a gene: 9. The CDR3 is 15 residues long. Germline V gene sequence: CDR1 LGHDT, CDR2 YNNKEL (reference sequence). CDR3 coding DNA: TGTGCCAGCAGCCCACAACAGGGGCCGGCTTCACCCCTCCACTTT. Amino acids: CASSPQQGPASPLHF.

This clone has a handful of counts. Other nucleotide sequences from this sample produce the same CDR3. The CDR3 is CASSLTGPTNEKLFF. Written as DNA, the CDR3 is TGTGCCAGCAGCCTAACAGGGCCAACTAATGAAAAACTGTTTTTT. The gene calls are TRBV7-2 and TRBJ1-4; D possibly corresponds to TRBD1 (6 bases). V lost 5 bases and J 0 bases, leaving 10 bases between the germline ends. The CDR3 extends over 15 amino acids. Germline loops: CDR1 SGHTA, CDR2 FQGNSA.

V and J are TRBV30 and TRBJ1-1, with 7 bases identical to TRBD1. The V gene end was trimmed by 2 bases and the J gene end by 1 base; junction bases not matched to a gene: 7. CDR3 size: 15 residues. The germline V gene has CDR1 GTSNPN and CDR2 SVGIG (reference sequence). The CDR3 DNA reads TGTGCCTGGAGTCCCCCGGCAGGGGGGAACACTGAAGCTTTCTTT. Its translation: CAWSPPAGGNTEAFF. The variable domain in full, with the rest retrieved from reference TRBV30 and TRBJ1-1, is SQTIHQWPATLVQPVGSPLSLECTVEGTSNPNLYWYRQAAGRGLQLLFYSVGIGQISSEVPQNLSASRPQDRQFILSSKKLLLSDSGFYLCAWSPPAGGNTEAFFGQGTRLTVV.

This clone has ten or more counts. The chain recombines TRBV7-8 with TRBJ2-3, with 8 bases matching TRBD1. The CDR3 loop spans 15 amino acids. Looked up from germline, CDR1 is SGHVS and CDR2 is FQNEAQ. V lost 5 bases and J lost 4; bases outside the gene matches: 8. CDR3: CASSPLTGEADTQYF. CDR3 nucleotides: TGTGCCAGCAGCCCTCTGACAGGGGAGGCAGATACGCAGTATTTT.

The chain couples TRBV30 to TRBJ2-3, with D maybe TRBD2 (7 bases). The CDR3 runs to 15 residues. Trimming shortened V by 5 bases and J by 2 bases, and 17 bases separated the two germline ends. CDR1 and CDR2 (germline): GTSNPN, SVGIG (reference sequence). The CDR3 protein is CAWGIGGANTDTQYF. The CDR3 region has the DNA TGTGCCTGGGGAATAGGGGGGGCGAACACAGATACGCAGTATTTT. The full variable domain, rest sourced from reference TRBV30 and TRBJ2-3, is SQTIHQWPATLVQPVGSPLSLECTVEGTSNPNLYWYRQAAGRGLQLLFYSVGIGQISSEVPQNLSASRPQDRQFILSSKKLLLSDSGFYLCAWGIGGANTDTQYFGPGTRLTVL.

The chain joins TRBV6-2 or TRBV6-3 to TRBJ2-5; 8 bases align to TRBD1. With 5 bases clipped from V and 5 bases from J, the junction kept 7 bases outside the gene matches. Germline V gives CDR1 MNHEY, CDR2 SVGEGT. CDR3 length: 14 amino acids. The CDR3 DNA follows: TGTGCCAGCAGTGGACAGGGTACTTATGAGACCCAGTACTTC. Translating gives CASSGQGTYETQYF.

The chain combines TRBV5-1 with TRBJ2-7, with 11 bases fitting TRBD1. The CDR3 loop spans 15 amino acids. The germline CDR1 and CDR2 sequences are SGHRS and YFSETQ. V lost 0 bases to trimming and J lost 6 bases; unmatched junction nucleotides: 5. This chain's CDR3 is CASSLAPGQGGEQYF. In DNA form, the CDR3 reads TGCGCCAGCAGCTTGGCCCCGGGACAGGGGGGCGAGCAGTACTTC.

J is TRBJ1-1 and V is TRBV20-1; perhaps TRBD1 as D (6 bases). The CDR3 extends over 10 amino acids. CDR1 is DFQATT, CDR2 SNEGSKA, per germline (reference sequence). V gave up 3 bases and J gave up 10 bases, with 9 bases separating them. CDR3 loop: CSASNRAAFF. Here the CDR3 DNA reads TGCAGTGCTAGTAACAGGGCAGCTTTCTTT.

The CDR3 is CASSVEASGGRTDTQYF. CDR3 DNA: TGTGCCAGCAGCGTAGAGGCTAGCGGGGGCCGCACAGATACGCAGTATTTT. The rearrangement uses TRBV9 and TRBJ2-3; 10 bases are a match to TRBD2. The germline gives CDR1 SGDLS, CDR2 YYNGEE. V lost 0 bases, J lost 1 base, and 5 bases stayed unmatched. The CDR3 is 17 residues long.

For the CDR3, the DNA is TGCGCCAGCAGCCAGAACAGGGGGGTTTCTAATGAAAAACTGTTTTTT. As protein: CASSQNRGVSNEKLFF. This chain connects TRBV4-1 to TRBJ1-4, with 8 positions matching TRBD1. From germline, CDR1 is MGHRA and CDR2 YSYEKL. CDR3 length: 16 amino acids. V shed 3 bases and J 3 bases; nucleotides not matched to a gene: 6.

This chain links TRBV5-1 with TRBJ2-7; TRBD2 matches 7 bases. The CDR3 runs to 14 residues. The germline V gene encodes CDR1 SGHRS and CDR2 YFSETQ. V trimming: 2 bases; J trimming: 3 bases; junction bases outside the gene matches: 5. CDR3 in amino acids: CASSLTGTNYEQYF. DNA of the CDR3: TGCGCCAGCAGCTTAACCGGGACTAACTACGAGCAGTACTTC.

With regard to this clone: This may be a read error, as it is one base from a much larger clone. V is TRBV4-2 and J is TRBJ1-5; D call uncertain. V was clipped by 0 bases and J by 6 bases, with 6 bases between them. Per the germline V gene, CDR1 is LGHNA and CDR2 is YNFKEQ. This CDR3 is 13 amino acids long. Here the CDR3 reads CASSQEESQPQHF. CDR3 nucleotide sequence: TGTGCCAGCAGCCAAGAGGAGAGTCAGCCCCAGCATTTT.

The chain's CDR3 is CASSSTLGSFYEQYF. CDR3 sequence (DNA): TGTGCCAGCAGTTCGACTCTGGGTTCTTTCTACGAGCAGTACTTC. The chain links TRBV27 to TRBJ2-7; no definite D call. The CDR3 sequence is 15 residues long. From germline, CDR1 is MNHEY and CDR2 SMNVEV (reference sequence). With 4 bases removed from V and 3 bases from J, the gap between germline ends came to 16 bases.

This clone was seen a single time. The V call is TRBV9, the J call TRBJ2-2, with 7 bases that match TRBD2. J gave up 6 bases and V 4 bases, and 6 bases lay outside the gene matches. The CDR3 has 14 amino acids. In germline, CDR1 is SGDLS, CDR2 YYNGEE. CDR3 DNA sequence: TGTGCCAGCAGCACCCGCGGACTAGCCGGGGAGCTGTTTTTT. This encodes CASSTRGLAGELFF.